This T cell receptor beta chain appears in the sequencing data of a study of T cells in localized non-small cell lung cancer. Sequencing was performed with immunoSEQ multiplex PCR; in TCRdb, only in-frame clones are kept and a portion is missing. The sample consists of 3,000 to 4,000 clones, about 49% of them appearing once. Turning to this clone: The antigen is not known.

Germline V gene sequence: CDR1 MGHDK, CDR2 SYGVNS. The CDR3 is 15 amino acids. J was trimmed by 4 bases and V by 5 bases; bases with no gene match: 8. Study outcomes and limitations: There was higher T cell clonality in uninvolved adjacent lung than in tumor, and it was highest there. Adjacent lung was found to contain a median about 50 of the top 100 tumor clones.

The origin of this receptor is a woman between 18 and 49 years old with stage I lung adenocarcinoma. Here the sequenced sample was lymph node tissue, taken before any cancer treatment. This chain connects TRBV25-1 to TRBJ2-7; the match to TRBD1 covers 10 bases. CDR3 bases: TGTGCCAGCAGTCTCGGGGGACAGGGGAAATACGAGCAGTACTTC. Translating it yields CASSLGGQGKYEQYF.